The following is a T cell receptor beta chain sequence with its context. With 5 bases clipped from V and 4 bases from J, the junction kept 7 bases outside the gene matches. This CDR3 comprises 17 residues. Germline V gives CDR1 SGHVS, CDR2 FNYEAQ. The record originates from a study of blood T cell repertoires in COVID-19. Here immunoSEQ multiplex PCR was the method, and the copy in TCRdb shows in-frame clones only, minus some. The repertoire consists of 200,000 or so clones, with roughly four fifths occurring once and the leading ten covering roughly 5%. Material for sequencing was peripheral blood. V is TRBV7-6 and J is TRBJ2-2, with TRBD2 identical over 13 bases. The sequence came from a woman under 40 with acute or convalescent COVID-19. Here the CDR3 reads CASSVLAGGPGTGELFF. CDR3 DNA: TGTGCCAGCAGCGTACTAGCGGGGGGGCCGGGCACCGGGGAGCTGTTTTTT.